The T cell receptor (beta chain) under discussion was sequenced for a study of T cell repertoires in cytomegalovirus infection. Looking at the study overall: It was recently identified HLA-C-restricted and well-studied HLA-B-restricted CMV epitopes that the study used. TCR beta signatures that were public indicated CMV infection and matching HLA type. Study-wide findings and caveats: Dominant in the ex vivo response were TCR beta clonotypes restricted by HLA-C and specific for CMV.

This clonotype appeared a few times. The target antigen is unknown. Germline values: CDR1 MGHRA, CDR2 YSYEKL. The CDR3 loop spans 15 amino acids. V was cut by 1 base and J by 1 base, with 10 bases left in between. One entry per CDR3 protein results from TCRdb running MiXCR on the reads. The sample carries 750,000 to 950,000 distinct CDR3 sequences, 29% recorded once. This clonotype was obtained from a human donor in good health (CMV status not recorded). Some clones in this sample may be carry-over from other donors' samples. The sample was cultured CD8+ T cells from PBMCs, taken from culture after CMV antigen stimulation. This chain uses TRBV4-1 with TRBJ1-1; a weak D match, TRBD1 (5 bases). The CDR3: CASSQVGRENTEAFF. In DNA form, the CDR3 reads TGCGCCAGCAGCCAAGTCGGCAGGGAGAACACTGAAGCTTTCTTT.